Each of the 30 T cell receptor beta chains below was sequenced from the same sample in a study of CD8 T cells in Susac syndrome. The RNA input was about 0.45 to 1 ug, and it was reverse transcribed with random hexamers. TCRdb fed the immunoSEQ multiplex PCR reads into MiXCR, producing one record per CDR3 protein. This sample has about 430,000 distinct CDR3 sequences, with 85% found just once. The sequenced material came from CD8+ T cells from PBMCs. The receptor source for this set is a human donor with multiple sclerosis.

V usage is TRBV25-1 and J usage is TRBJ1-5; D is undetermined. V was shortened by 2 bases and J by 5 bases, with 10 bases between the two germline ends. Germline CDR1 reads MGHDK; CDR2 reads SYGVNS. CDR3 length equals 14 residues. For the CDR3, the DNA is TGTGCCAGCAGTGAAGAGGGCTATTATCAGCCCCAGCATTTT. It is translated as CASSEEGYYQPQHF.

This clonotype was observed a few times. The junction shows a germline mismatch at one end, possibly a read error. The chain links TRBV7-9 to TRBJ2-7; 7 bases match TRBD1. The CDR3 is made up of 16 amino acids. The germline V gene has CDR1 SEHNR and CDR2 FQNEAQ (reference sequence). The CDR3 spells CASSPPVTGTYYKQYF. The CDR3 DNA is TGTGCCAGCAGCCCACCAGTGACAGGGACCTACTACAAGCAGTACTTC.

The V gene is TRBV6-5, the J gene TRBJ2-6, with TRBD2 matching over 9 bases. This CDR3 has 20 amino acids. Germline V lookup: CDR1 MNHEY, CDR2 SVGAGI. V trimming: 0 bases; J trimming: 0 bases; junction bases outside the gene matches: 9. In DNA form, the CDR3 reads TGTGCCAGCAGTTACTCTACTCTGGCGGGGGGGATCTCTGGGGCCAACGTCCTGACTTTC. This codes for CASSYSTLAGGISGANVLTF.

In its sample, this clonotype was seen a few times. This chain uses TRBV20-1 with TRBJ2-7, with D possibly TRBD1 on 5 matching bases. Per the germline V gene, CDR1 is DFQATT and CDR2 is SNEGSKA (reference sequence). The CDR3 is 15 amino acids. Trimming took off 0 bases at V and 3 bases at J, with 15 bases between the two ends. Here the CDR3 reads CSAREDVDNVYEQYF. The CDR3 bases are TGCAGTGCTAGAGAAGATGTGGACAACGTCTACGAGCAGTACTTC.

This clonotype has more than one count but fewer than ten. The CDR3 sequence is CASSTGTGSYNEQFF. The CDR3 DNA reads as TGTGCCAGCAGTACAGGGACAGGATCCTACAATGAGCAGTTCTTC. The chain is built from TRBV27 and TRBJ2-1, with 8 bases identical to TRBD1. CDR1 MNHEY and CDR2 SMNVEV come from the germline V gene (reference sequence). The CDR3 has 15 amino acids. V lost 5 bases and J lost 1; bases outside the gene matches: 4.

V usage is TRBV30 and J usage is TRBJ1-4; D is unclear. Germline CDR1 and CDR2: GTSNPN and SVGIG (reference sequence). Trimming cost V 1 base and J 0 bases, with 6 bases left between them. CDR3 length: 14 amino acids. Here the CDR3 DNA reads TGTGCCTGGAGTGAGGTCGCAACTAATGAAAAACTGTTTTTT. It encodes CAWSEVATNEKLFF.

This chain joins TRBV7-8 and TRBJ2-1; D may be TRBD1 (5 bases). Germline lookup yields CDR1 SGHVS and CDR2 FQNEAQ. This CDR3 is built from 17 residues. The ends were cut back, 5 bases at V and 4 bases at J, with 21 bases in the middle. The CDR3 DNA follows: TGTGCCAGCAGCGTATCCAGGGTCCCAGGGCGATACAATGAGCAGTTCTTC. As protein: CASSVSRVPGRYNEQFF. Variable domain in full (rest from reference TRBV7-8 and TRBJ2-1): GAGVSQSPRYKVAKRGQDVALRCDPISGHVSLFWYQQALGQGPEFLTYFQNEAQLDKSGLPSDRFFAERPEGSVSTLKIQRTQQEDSAVYLCASSVSRVPGRYNEQFFGPGTRLTVL.

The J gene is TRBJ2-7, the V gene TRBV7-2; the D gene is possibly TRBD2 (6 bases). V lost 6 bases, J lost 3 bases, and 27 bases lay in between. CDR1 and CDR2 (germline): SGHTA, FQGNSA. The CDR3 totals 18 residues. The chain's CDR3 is CASRDTLAEAETLYEQYF. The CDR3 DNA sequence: TGTGCCAGCAGAGACACTTTAGCGGAGGCAGAGACCCTCTACGAGCAGTACTTC.

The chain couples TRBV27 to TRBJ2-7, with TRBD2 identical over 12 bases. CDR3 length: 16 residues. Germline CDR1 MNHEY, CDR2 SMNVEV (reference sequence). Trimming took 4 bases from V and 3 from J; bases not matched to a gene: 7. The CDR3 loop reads CASSSPTSGRGYEQYF. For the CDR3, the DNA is TGTGCCAGCAGTTCGCCGACTAGCGGGAGAGGCTACGAGCAGTACTTC.

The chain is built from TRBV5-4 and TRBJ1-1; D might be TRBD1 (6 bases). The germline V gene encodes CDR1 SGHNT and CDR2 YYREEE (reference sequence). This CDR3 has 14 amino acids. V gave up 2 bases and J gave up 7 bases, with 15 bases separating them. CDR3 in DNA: TGTGCCAGCAGCTTCGGGGGGGCAGGCGATGAAGCTTTCTTT. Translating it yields CASSFGGAGDEAFF.

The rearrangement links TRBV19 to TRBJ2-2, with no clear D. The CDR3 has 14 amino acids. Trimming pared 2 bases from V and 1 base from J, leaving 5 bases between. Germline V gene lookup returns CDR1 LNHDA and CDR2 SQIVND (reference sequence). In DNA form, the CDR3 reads TGTGCCAGTAGTATACTTGGGAACACCGGGGAGCTGTTTTTT. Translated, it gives CASSILGNTGELFF.

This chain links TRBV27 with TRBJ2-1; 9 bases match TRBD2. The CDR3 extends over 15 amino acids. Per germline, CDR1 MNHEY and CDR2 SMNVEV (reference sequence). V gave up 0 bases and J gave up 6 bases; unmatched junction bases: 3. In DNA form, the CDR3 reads TGTGCCAGCAGTTTATCTAGCGGGAGAGTCAATGAGCAGTTCTTC. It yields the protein CASSLSSGRVNEQFF.

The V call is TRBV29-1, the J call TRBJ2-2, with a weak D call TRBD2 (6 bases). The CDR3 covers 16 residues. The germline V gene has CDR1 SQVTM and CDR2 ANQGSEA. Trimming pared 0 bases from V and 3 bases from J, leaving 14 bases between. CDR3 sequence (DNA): TGCAGCGTTGAAGATCAGAGTAGCGGTTACACCGGGGAGCTGTTTTTT. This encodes CSVEDQSSGYTGELFF.

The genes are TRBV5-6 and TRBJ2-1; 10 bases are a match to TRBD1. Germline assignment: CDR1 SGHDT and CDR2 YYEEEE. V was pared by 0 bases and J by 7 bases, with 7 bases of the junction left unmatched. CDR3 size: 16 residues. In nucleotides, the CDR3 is TGTGCCAGCAGCTTGGAGGGACAGGGGCCTTTGAATGAGCAGTTCTTC. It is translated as CASSLEGQGPLNEQFF.

As DNA, the CDR3 is TGCAGTGCTAGAGCCCGACTAGCGGGAGGGCCTGAGCGCGACACCGGGGAGCTGTTTTTT. This translates into CSARARLAGGPERDTGELFF. This chain uses TRBV20-1 with TRBJ2-2, with 14 bases lining up with TRBD2. This CDR3 region has 20 residues. Germline CDR1 reads DFQATT; CDR2 reads SNEGSKA (reference sequence). The V gene end was trimmed by 1 base and the J gene end by 3 bases; junction bases not matched to a gene: 13.

The CDR3 region is CATLSTDYGYTF. The CDR3 bases are TGTGCCACCCTTAGCACAGATTATGGCTACACCTTC. V usage is TRBV15 and J usage is TRBJ1-2; D is uncertain. The CDR3 spans 12 residues. From germline, CDR1 is LNHNV and CDR2 YYDKDF (reference sequence). V lost 8 bases to trimming and J lost 5 bases, with 12 bases between them.

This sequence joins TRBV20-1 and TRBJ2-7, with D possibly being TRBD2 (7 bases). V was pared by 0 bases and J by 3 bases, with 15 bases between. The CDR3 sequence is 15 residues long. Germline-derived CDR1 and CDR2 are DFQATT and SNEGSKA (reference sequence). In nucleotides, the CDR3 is TGCAGTGCTAGAGACCCAGGGGAGGGTAGCTACGAGCAGTACTTC. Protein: CSARDPGEGSYEQYF.

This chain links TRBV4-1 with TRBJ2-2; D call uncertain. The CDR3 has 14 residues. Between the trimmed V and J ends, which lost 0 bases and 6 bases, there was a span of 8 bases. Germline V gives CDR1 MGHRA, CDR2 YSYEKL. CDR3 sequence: CASSQELSPGELFF. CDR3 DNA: TGCGCCAGCAGCCAAGAATTGTCCCCCGGGGAGCTGTTTTTT.

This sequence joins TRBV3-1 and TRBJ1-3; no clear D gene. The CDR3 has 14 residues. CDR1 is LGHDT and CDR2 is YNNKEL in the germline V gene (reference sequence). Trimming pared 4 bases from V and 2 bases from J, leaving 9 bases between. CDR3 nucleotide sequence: TGTGCCAGCAGCCCCGGCGGGGCTGGAAACACCATATATTTT. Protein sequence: CASSPGGAGNTIYF.

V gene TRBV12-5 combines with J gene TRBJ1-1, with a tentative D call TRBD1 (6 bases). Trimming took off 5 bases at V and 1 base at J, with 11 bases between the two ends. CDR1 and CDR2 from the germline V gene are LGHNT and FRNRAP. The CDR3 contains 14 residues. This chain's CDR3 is CASGRDTSNTEAFF. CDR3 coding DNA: TGTGCTAGTGGTCGGGACACTTCGAACACTGAAGCTTTCTTT.

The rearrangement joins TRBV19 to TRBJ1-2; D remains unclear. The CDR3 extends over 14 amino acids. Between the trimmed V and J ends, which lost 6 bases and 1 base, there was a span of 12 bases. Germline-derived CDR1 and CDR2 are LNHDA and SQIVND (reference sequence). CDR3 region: CASSLATGNYGYTF. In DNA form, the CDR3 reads TGTGCCAGTAGCCTTGCCACGGGTAACTATGGCTACACCTTC.

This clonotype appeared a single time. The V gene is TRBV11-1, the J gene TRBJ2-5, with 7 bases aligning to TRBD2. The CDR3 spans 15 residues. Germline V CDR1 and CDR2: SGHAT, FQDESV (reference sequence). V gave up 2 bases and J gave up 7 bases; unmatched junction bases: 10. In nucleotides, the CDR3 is TGTGCCAGCAGCTTATGGAAAGCGGGGCGGGGGACCCAGTACTTC. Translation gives CASSLWKAGRGTQYF.

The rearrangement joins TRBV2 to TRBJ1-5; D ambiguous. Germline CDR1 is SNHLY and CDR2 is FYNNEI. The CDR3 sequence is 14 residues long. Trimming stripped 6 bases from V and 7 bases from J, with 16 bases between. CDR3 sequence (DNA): TGTGCCAGCAGCCGCGACCTCTGGATACAGCCCCAGCATTTT. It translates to CASSRDLWIQPQHF.

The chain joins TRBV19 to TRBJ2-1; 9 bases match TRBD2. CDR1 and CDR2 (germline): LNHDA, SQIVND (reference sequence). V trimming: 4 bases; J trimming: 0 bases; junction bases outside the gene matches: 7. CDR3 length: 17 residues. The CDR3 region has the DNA TGTGCCAGTAGTACCGACCTAGCGGGGAGCTCCTACAATGAGCAGTTCTTC. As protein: CASSTDLAGSSYNEQFF.

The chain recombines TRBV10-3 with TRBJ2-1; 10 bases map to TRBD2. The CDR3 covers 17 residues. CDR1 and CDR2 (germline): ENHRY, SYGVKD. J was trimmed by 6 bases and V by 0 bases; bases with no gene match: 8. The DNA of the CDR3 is TGTGCCATCAGTGAGTCGGGCAGCGGGAGGGCTCGCAATGAGCAGTTCTTC. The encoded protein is CAISESGSGRARNEQFF.

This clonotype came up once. The CDR3 DNA reads as TGCGCCAGCAGCCATTCGGGACAGGGAAGCGGCTACACCTTC. It translates to CASSHSGQGSGYTF. The rearrangement uses TRBV4-1 and TRBJ1-2; TRBD1 agrees at 9 bases. Germline-derived CDR1 and CDR2 are MGHRA and YSYEKL. This CDR3 is built from 14 residues. The V gene end was trimmed by 3 bases and the J gene end by 8 bases; junction bases not matched to a gene: 7.

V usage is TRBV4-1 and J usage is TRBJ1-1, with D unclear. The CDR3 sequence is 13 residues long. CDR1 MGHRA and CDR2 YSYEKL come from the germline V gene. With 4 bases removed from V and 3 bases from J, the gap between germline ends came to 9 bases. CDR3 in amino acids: CASSPGYHTEAFF. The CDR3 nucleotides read TGCGCCAGCAGCCCGGGTTATCACACTGAAGCTTTCTTT.

CDR3 protein: CATSITGELFF. The CDR3, as DNA: TGTGCCACCTCGATTACCGGGGAGCTGTTTTTT. This sequence joins TRBV7-9 and TRBJ2-2; D not certain. The CDR3 length is 11 residues. Looked up from germline, CDR1 is SEHNR and CDR2 is FQNEAQ (reference sequence). V lost 10 bases, J lost 5 bases, and 8 bases lay in between.

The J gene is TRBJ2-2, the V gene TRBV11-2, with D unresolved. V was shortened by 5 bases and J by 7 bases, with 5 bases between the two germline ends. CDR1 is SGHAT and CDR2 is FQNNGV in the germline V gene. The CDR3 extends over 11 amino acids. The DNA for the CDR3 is TGTGCCAGCAGCCATATCGGGGAGCTGTTTTTT. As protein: CASSHIGELFF.

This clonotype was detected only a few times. CDR3 DNA sequence: TGCAGTGCTTTCTCCGGGACTAGTTCCTTCTACAATGAGCAGTTCTTC. Its protein is CSAFSGTSSFYNEQFF. The gene calls are TRBV20-1 and TRBJ2-1, with 8 nucleotides matching TRBD2. Per germline, CDR1 DFQATT and CDR2 SNEGSKA (reference sequence). The length of the CDR3 is 16 residues. The V segment lost 5 bases and the J segment 3 bases; nucleotides outside the gene matches: 12.